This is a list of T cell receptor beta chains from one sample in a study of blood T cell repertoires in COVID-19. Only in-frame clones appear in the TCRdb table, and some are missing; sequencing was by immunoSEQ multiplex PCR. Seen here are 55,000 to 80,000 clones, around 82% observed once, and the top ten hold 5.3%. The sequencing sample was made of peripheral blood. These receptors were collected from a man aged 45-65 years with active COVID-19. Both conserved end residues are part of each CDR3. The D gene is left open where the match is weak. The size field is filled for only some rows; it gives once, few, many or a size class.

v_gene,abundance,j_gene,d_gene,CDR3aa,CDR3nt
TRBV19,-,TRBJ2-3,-,CASSIGRDYLTDTQYF,TGTGCCAGTAGTATAGGTCGAGACTACCTTACAGATACGCAGTATTTT
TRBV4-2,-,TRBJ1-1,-,CASSQAVNTEAFF,TGTGCCAGCAGCCAAGCCGTGAACACTGAAGCTTTCTTT
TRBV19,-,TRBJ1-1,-,CASSISQATEAFF,TGTGCCAGTAGTATTTCACAGGCCACTGAAGCTTTCTTT
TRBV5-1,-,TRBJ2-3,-,CASSLLQITDTQYF,TGCGCCAGCAGCTTGTTACAGATCACAGATACGCAGTATTTT
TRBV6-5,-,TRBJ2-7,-,CASSYETGIEQYF,TGTGCCAGCAGTTACGAAACAGGGATCGAGCAGTACTTC
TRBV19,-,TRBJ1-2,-,CASSTGQNHYGYTF,TGTGCCAGTAGTACCGGACAGAACCACTATGGCTACACCTTC
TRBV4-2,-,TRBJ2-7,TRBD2,CASSQVDFGVFLRGRDYEQYF,TGTGCCAGCAGCCAAGTTGATTTTGGGGTCTTCTTACGCGGGAGGGATTACGAGCAGTACTTC
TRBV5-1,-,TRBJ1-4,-,CASLAQFF,TGCGCCAGCCTGGCCCAGTTTTTT
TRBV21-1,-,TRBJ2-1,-,CASSNSGDRSYNEQFF,TGTGCCAGCAGCAACTCGGGGGACCGCTCCTACAATGAGCAGTTCTTC
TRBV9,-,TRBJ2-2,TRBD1,CASSDGTGVTGELFF,TGTGCCAGCAGCGACGGGACAGGGGTTACCGGGGAGCTGTTTTTT
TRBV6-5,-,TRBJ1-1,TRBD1,CASSLDRGQYDEAFF,TGTGCCAGCAGCCTGGACAGGGGGCAATACGATGAAGCTTTCTTT
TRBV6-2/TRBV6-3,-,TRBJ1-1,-,CASSLRRGTEAFF,TGTGCCAGCAGTCTCCGTCGGGGAACTGAAGCTTTCTTT
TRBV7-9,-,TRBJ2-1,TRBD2,CASRLAGGYNEQFF,TGTGCCAGCAGACTAGCGGGGGGTTACAATGAGCAGTTCTTC
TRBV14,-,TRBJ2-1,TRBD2,CASSLAGGRNEQFF,TGTGCCAGCAGCCTAGCGGGAGGGAGGAATGAGCAGTTCTTC
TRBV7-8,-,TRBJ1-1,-,CASSLAQGRAEAFF,TGTGCCAGCAGCTTAGCGCAGGGTAGGGCTGAAGCTTTCTTT
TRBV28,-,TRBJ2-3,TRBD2,CASSLPGLAGGPRGTDTQYF,TGTGCCAGCAGTTTACCCGGACTAGCGGGAGGGCCCAGGGGGACAGATACGCAGTATTTT
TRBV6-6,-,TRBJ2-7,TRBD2,CASSFQRGQRQYF,TGTGCCAGCAGTTTTCAGCGGGGCCAAAGGCAGTACTTC
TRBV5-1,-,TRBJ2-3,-,CASSLESDTQYF,TGCGCCAGCAGCTTAGAGTCAGATACGCAGTATTTT
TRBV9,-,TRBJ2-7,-,CASSVGTSYEQYF,TGTGCCAGCAGCGTTGGGACTTCCTACGAGCAGTACTTC
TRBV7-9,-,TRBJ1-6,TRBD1,CASSLRDRYSPLHF,TGTGCCAGCTCTCTCCGGGACAGATATTCACCCCTCCACTTT
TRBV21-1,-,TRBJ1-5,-,CASNPPPTTGRENQPQHF,TGTGCCAGCAACCCTCCCCCGACGACAGGGCGAGAAAATCAGCCCCAGCATTTT
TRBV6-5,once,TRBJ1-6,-,CASTDRTGAPLHF,TGTGCCAGCACAGACAGGACTGGGGCCCCCCTCCACTTT
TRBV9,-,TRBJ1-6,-,CASSPNPAEGSPLHF,TGTGCCAGCAGCCCTAACCCGGCGGAAGGTTCACCCCTCCACTTT
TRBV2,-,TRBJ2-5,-,CASSVRGETQYF,TGTGCCAGCAGTGTCAGGGGAGAGACCCAGTACTTC
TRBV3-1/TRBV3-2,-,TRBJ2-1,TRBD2,CASSQGLADYNEQFF,TGTGCCAGCAGCCAGGGACTAGCGGACTACAATGAGCAGTTCTTC
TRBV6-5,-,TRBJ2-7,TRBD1,CASSPGTGIYEQYF,TGTGCCAGCAGTCCCGGGACAGGGATCTACGAGCAGTACTTC
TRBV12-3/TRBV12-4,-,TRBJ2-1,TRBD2,CASSQLAGAPLF,TGTGCCAGCAGCCAGCTAGCGGGGGCCCCACTCTTC
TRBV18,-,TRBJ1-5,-,CASSPPTGSRNQPQHF,TGTGCCAGCTCACCACCCACAGGGAGCCGCAATCAGCCCCAGCATTTT
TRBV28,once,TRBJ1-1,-,CASTAPGWGEAFF,TGTGCCAGCACTGCCCCGGGGTGGGGTGAAGCTTTCTTT
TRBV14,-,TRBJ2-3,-,CASSQDPGHTTDTQYF,TGTGCCAGCAGCCAAGATCCCGGACACACCACAGATACGCAGTATTTT
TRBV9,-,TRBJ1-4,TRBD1,CASSHDRVSEKLFF,TGTGCCAGCAGCCACGACAGGGTGAGCGAAAAACTGTTTTTT
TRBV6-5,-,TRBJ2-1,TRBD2,CASSLLAASSYNEQFF,TGTGCCAGCAGTTTACTAGCGGCCAGCTCCTACAATGAGCAGTTCTTC
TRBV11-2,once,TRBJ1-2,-,CASSLEGNYGYTF,TGTGCCAGCAGCTTGGAGGGGAACTATGGCTACACCTTC
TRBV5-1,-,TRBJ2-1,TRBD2,CASSFTQGRGDEQFF,TGCGCCAGCAGCTTCACCCAGGGTCGGGGGGATGAGCAGTTCTTC
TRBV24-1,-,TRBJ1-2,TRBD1,CATSDPGQADGYTF,TGTGCCACCAGTGACCCGGGACAGGCAGATGGCTACACCTTC
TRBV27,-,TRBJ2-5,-,CASTRTPQETQYF,TGTGCCAGCACCAGGACACCCCAAGAGACCCAGTACTTC
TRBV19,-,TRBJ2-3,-,CAPVGVPLTDTQYF,TGTGCACCCGTCGGGGTGCCGCTCACAGATACGCAGTATTTT
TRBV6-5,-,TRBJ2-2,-,CASRGQANTGELFF,TGTGCCAGCAGGGGGCAGGCGAACACCGGGGAGCTGTTTTTT
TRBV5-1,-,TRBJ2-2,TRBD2,CASSSGGPTGELFF,TGCGCCAGCAGCAGCGGGGGACCCACCGGGGAGCTGTTTTTT
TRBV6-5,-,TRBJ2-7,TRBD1,CASTGQGRNEQYF,TGTGCCAGCACCGGACAGGGGAGAAACGAGCAGTACTTC
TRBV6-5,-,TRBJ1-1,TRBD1,CASNRNRGREAFF,TGTGCCAGCAACCGAAACAGGGGGCGTGAAGCTTTCTTT
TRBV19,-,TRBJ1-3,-,CASRGLSSGNTIYF,TGTGCCAGTAGGGGCCTATCGTCTGGAAACACCATATATTTT
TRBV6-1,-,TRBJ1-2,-,CASSEGIGALLGYTF,TGTGCCAGCAGTGAAGGAATAGGGGCCCTTTTGGGCTACACCTTC
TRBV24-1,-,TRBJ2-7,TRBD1,CATSDPRTGPNEEQYF,TGTGCCACCAGTGACCCAAGGACAGGGCCCAATGAGGAGCAGTACTTC
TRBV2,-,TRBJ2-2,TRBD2,CASRPGLAGVTGELFF,TGTGCCAGCAGGCCTGGACTAGCGGGGGTCACCGGGGAGCTGTTTTTT
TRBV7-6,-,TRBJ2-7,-,CASSLSPDSYEQYF,TGTGCCAGCAGCTTATCCCCAGATTCCTACGAGCAGTACTTC
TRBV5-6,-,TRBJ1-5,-,CASSLAGGGQGLRDPQHF,TGTGCCAGCAGCTTGGCGGGCGGGGGCCAGGGTCTCAGGGACCCCCAGCATTTT